This T cell receptor (beta chain) was identified during a study of Ad26.COV2.S vaccination and SARS-CoV-2 variants. Regarding the study as a whole: Vaccine and placebo groups showed comparable non-spike TCR breadth. There was a possibility that the TCR breadth and depth analyses underestimated total T cell responses.

Germline V lookup: CDR1 SGHRS, CDR2 YFSETQ. The CDR3 has 17 amino acids. The junction had 9 bases not matched to a gene; V was cut back by 4 bases and J by 4 bases. Noted treatment: roughly 19 received Ad26.COV2.S at low or high dose, single or two shots; about 5 received placebo; per-sample allocation not given. The study sampled participants on day 63 after the first vaccine or placebo injection. Comment on this clone: Its specificity is unknown.

Measured with immunoSEQ multiplex PCR; TCRdb has only the in-frame clones, and not every one. The profile shows approximately 340,000 clones, about 85% of them singletons. Sequenced here: peripheral blood, sampled in a trial of Ad26.COV2.S vaccine versus placebo. The chain links TRBV5-1 to TRBJ2-3, with TRBD2 matching over 13 bases. The origin of this receptor is a person aged 18-65 years who received the Ad26.COV2.S COVID-19 vaccine or a placebo. CDR3 loop: CASSPTSGRASADTQYF. CDR3 coding DNA: TGCGCCAGCAGCCCTACTAGCGGGAGGGCCAGCGCAGATACGCAGTATTTT.